This entry describes one T cell receptor (beta chain). Its antigen is undetermined. The sample originates from a study of T-cell memory formation after mild COVID-19. Study summary: Largely donor-specific TCR clusters were found.

The CDR3 totals 15 residues. V lost 2 bases, J lost 2 bases, and 3 bases stayed unmatched. Per germline, CDR1 SGHVS and CDR2 FNYEAQ. From 5'RACE with constant-segment primers came TCR alpha and TCR beta cDNA libraries that carried sample barcodes and UMIs. TCRdb called the 5' RACE reads again in MiXCR, with one record for every CDR3 protein. Seen here are 350,000 to 500,000 distinct CDR3 sequences, 20% to 30% observed once, and the top ten hold 13%. The study, taken as a whole, reports: What remained unconfirmed was the SARS-CoV-2 specificity of second-wave clones peaking on day 37. Mostly located in CM and EM were contracting CD4+ clones, with contracting CD8+ clones located in EMRA.

This clonotype was sampled from an adult woman who had mild COVID-19 (a few samples of this study predate the infection). Cell type and time point are not known. The chain employs TRBV7-6 and TRBJ2-1; 7 bases fit TRBD2. Sequencing was performed on PBMCs or a T cell subset sorted from them (not recorded which). CDR3 loop: CASSLTTSPYNEQFF. The CDR3 region has the DNA TGTGCCAGCAGCTTAACGACTAGCCCCTACAATGAGCAGTTCTTC.